The clone carrying this T cell receptor beta chain was seen a few times. The target antigen is unknown. The study reverse transcribed the entire isolated RNA, so it sequenced expressed TCRB transcripts. Produced via immunoSEQ multiplex PCR; TCRdb's table is partial and in-frame only. The data show hundreds of thousands of clones, around 28% seen once. The V gene's germline CDR1 is MGHDK and CDR2 SYGVNS. Trimming cost V 7 bases and J 2 bases; bases outside gene matches: 7. The CDR3 contains 14 residues. These data belong to a study of beta chain features in type 1 diabetes. Findings of the study overall: Across patients, naive, central memory and Treg TCRB repertoires exhibited apparently greater similarity than was observed across healthy donors. Researchers report that Type 1 diabetes patients had moderately but significantly shorter TCRB CDR3s across all four CD4+ subsets.

J is TRBJ2-7 and V is TRBV25-1; TRBD1 agrees at 8 bases. The sequence was obtained from a man aged 18 to 35 in good health. The material sequenced was naive CD4+ T cells from blood. The CDR3 spells CASTRGTGAYEQYF. The CDR3 DNA sequence: TGTGCCAGCACCAGAGGGACAGGAGCCTACGAGCAGTACTTC.